This T cell receptor (beta chain) derives from a study of shared clonotypes between healthy human individuals. Study at large: Each donor had three CD4 naive, three CD4 memory, two CD8 naive and one CD8 memory plate.

Splitting of each subset's genomic DNA was done evenly across several immunoSEQ plates. The repertoire was sequenced with immunoSEQ multiplex PCR; TCRdb's copy has only in-frame clones and lacks some. The sample has hundreds of thousands of clones; around 87% are singletons. This clone was found once. CDR1 and CDR2 (germline): SGDLS, YYNGEE. The CDR3 consists of 17 residues. Trimming at V came to 4 bases and at J to 5 bases, leaving 8 bases not matched to a gene. Sequencing was done on a sample of memory CD8+ T cells sorted from blood. As for subset: CD45RO+ cells pooled with CCR7-negative TemRA cells. The receptor was derived from a man between 18 and 35 years old in good health. This chain links TRBV9 with TRBJ2-1; 14 bases are shared with TRBD2. The CDR3: CASSPWTSGRTNNEQFF. CDR3 in DNA: TGTGCCAGCAGCCCTTGGACTAGCGGGAGGACCAACAATGAGCAGTTCTTC.